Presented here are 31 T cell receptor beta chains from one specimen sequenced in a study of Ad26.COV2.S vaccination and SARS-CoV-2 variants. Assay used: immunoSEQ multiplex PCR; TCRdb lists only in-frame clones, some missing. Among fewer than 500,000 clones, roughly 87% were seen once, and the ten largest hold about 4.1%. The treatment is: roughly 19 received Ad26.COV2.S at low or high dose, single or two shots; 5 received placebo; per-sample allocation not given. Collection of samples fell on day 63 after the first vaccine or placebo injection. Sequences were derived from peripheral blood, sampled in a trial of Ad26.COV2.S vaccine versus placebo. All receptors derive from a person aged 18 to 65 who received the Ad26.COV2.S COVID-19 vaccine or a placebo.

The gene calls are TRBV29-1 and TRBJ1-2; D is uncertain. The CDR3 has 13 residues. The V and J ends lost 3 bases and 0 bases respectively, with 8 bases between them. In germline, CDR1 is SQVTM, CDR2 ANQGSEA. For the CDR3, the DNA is TGCAGCGTTGAGGAGGCTCCTAACTATGGCTACACCTTC. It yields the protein CSVEEAPNYGYTF.

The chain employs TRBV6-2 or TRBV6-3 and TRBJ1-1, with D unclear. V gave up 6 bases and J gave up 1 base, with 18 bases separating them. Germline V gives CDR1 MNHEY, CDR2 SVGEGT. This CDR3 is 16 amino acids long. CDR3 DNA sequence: TGTGCCAGCAGCTCCCTTGCGGCAGTTGAGAACACTGAAGCTTTCTTT. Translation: CASSSLAAVENTEAFF.

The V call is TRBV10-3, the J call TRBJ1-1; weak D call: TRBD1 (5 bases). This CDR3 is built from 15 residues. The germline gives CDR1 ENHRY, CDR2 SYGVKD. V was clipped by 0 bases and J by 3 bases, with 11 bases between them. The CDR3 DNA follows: TGTGCCATCAGTGAGTCTGGGGCGGCGGACACTGAAGCTTTCTTT. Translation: CAISESGAADTEAFF.

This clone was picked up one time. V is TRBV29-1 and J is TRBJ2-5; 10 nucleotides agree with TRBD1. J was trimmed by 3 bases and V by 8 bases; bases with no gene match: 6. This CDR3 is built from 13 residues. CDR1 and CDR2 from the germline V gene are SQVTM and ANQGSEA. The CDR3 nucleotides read TGCAGCACGACCGGACAGGGGGAAGAGACCCAGTACTTC. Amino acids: CSTTGQGEETQYF. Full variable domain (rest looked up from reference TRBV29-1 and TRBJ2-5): SAVISQKPSRDICQRGTSLTIQCQVDSQVTMMFWYRQQPGQSLTLIATANQGSEATYESGFVIDKFPISRPNLTFSTLTVSNMSPEDSSIYLCSTTGQGEETQYFGPGTRLLVL.

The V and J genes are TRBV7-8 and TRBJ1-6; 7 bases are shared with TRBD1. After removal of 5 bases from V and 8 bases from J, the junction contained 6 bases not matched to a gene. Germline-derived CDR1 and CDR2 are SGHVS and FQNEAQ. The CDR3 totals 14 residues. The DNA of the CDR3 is TGTGCCAGCAGCCCGGCAGGGGGTGATTCACCCCTCCACTTT. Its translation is CASSPAGGDSPLHF.

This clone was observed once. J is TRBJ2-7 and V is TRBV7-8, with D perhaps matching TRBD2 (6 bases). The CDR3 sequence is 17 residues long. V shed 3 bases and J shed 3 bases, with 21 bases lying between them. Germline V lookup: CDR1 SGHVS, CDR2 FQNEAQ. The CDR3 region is CASSFSSGGLLIYEQYF. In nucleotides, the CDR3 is TGTGCCAGCAGCTTTTCAAGCGGAGGGCTCCTAATCTACGAGCAGTACTTC.

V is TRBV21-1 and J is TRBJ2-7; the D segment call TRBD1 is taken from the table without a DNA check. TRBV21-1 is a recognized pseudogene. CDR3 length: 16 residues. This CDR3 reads CASSKTRWTEGHEQYF. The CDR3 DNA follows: TGTGCCAGCAGCAAAACACGGTGGACAGAGGGGCACGAGCAGTACTTC.

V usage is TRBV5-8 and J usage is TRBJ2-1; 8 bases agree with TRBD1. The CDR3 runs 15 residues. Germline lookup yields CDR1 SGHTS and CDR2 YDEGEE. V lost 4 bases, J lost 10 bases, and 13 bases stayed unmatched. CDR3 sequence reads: CASSPRDRQSGEQFF. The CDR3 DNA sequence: TGTGCCAGCAGCCCTCGGGACAGGCAATCGGGGGAGCAGTTCTTC.

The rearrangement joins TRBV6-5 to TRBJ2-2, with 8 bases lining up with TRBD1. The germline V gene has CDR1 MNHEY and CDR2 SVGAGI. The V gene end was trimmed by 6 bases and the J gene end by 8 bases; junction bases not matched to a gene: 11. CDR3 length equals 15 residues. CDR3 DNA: TGTGCCAGCAGACCCAGAACAGGGGGGTCGGGGGAGCTGTTTTTT. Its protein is CASRPRTGGSGELFF.

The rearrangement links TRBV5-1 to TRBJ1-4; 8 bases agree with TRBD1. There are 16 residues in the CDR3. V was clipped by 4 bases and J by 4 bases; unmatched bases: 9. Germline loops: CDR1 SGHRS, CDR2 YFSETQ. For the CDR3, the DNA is TGCGCCAGCAGCCGATTCCCGACAGGGGATAATGAAAAACTGTTTTTT. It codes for CASSRFPTGDNEKLFF.

For the CDR3, the DNA is TGTGCCAGCAGTTATGGGACAGGGGTCTACGAGCAGTACTTC. Amino acids: CASSYGTGVYEQYF. This sequence joins TRBV6-5 and TRBJ2-7; 10 bases fit TRBD1. The CDR3 consists of 14 residues. V shed 3 bases, J shed 3 bases, and the junction held 2 bases outside the gene matches. The germline gives CDR1 MNHEY, CDR2 SVGAGI.

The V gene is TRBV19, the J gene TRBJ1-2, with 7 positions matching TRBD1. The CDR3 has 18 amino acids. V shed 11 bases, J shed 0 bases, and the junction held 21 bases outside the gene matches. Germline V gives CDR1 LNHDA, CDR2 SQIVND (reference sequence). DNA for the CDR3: TGTGCCGAGCGTAACGGGGTTTCCAGGGGGGAAGCTAACTATGGCTACACCTTC. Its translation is CAERNGVSRGEANYGYTF.

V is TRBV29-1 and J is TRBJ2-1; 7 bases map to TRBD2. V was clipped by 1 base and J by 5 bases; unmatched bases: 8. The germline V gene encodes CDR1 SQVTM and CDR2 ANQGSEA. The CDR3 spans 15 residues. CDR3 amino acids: CSVEASSGTNNEQFF. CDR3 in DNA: TGCAGCGTTGAAGCCTCTAGCGGAACTAACAATGAGCAGTTCTTC.

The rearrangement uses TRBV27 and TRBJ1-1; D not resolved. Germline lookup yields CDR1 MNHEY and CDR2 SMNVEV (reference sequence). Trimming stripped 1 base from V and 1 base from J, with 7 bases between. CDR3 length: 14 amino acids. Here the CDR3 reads CASSLFAQNTEAFF. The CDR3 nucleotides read TGTGCCAGCAGTTTATTCGCCCAGAACACTGAAGCTTTCTTT.

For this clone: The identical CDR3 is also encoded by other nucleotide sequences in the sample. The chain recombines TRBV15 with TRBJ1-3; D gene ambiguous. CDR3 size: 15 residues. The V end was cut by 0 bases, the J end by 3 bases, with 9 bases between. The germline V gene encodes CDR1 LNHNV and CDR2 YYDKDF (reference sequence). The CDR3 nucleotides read TGTGCCACCAGCAGAGACCGGGGTAGTGGAAACACCATATATTTT. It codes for CATSRDRGSGNTIYF.

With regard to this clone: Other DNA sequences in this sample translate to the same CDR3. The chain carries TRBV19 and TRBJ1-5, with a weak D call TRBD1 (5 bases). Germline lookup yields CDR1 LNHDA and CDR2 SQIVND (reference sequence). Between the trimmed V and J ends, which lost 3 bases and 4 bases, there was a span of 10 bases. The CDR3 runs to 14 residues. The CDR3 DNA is TGTGCCAGTAGTATGCGGGGGTTAAATCAGCCCCAGCATTTT. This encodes CASSMRGLNQPQHF.

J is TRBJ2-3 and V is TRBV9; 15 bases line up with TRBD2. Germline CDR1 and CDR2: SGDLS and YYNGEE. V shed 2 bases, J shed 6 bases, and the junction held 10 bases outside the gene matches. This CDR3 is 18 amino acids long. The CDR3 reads CASSVGPGLAGGPDTQYF. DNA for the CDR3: TGTGCCAGCAGCGTTGGCCCCGGACTAGCGGGAGGGCCGGATACGCAGTATTTT.

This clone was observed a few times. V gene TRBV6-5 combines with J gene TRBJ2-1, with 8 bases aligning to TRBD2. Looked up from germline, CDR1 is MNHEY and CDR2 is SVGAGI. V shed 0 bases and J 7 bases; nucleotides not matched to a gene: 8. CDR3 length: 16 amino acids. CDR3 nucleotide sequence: TGTGCCAGCAGTTACTCAACCGGGACTAGTCGGAATGAGCAGTTCTTC. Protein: CASSYSTGTSRNEQFF.

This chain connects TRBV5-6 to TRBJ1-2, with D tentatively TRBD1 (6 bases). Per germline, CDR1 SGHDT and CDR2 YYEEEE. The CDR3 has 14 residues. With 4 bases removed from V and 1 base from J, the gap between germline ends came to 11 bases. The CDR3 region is CASSPDRFNYGYTF. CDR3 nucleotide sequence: TGTGCCAGCAGCCCCGACAGGTTTAACTATGGCTACACCTTC.

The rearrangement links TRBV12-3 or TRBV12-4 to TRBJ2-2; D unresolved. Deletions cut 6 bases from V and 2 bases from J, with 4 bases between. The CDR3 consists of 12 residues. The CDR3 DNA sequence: TGTGCCAGCAGGGAAAACACCGGGGAGCTGTTTTTT. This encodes CASRENTGELFF.

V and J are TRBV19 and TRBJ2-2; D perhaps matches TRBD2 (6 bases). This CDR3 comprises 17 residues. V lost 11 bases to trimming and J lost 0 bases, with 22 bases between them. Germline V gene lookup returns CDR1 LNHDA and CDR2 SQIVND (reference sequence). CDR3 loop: CAAGPWTTIANTGELFF. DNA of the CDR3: TGTGCCGCTGGTCCTTGGACTACCATCGCGAACACCGGGGAGCTGTTTTTT.

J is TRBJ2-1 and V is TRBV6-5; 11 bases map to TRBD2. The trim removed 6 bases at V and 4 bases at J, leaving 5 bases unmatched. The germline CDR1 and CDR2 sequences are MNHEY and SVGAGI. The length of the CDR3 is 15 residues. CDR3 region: CASSRVAGGYNEQFF. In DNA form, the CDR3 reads TGTGCCAGCAGCCGGGTAGCGGGAGGGTACAATGAGCAGTTCTTC.

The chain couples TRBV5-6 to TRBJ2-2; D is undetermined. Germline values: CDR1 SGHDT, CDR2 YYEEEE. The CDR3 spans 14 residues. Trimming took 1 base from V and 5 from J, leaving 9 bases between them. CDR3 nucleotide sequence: TGTGCCAGCAGCTTGATGGGTGGGACCGGGGAGCTGTTTTTT. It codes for CASSLMGGTGELFF.

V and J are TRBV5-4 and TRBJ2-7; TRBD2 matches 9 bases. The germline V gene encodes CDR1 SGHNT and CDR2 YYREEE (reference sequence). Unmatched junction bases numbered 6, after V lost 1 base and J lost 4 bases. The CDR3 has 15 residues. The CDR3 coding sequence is TGTGCCAGCAGCTTGCTGGGGGCGGGAGGGTACGAGCAGTACTTC. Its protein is CASSLLGAGGYEQYF.

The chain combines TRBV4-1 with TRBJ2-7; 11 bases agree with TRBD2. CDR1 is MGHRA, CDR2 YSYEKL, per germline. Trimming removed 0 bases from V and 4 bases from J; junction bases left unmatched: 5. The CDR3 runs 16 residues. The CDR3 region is CASSQDPLAGAYEQYF. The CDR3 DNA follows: TGCGCCAGCAGCCAAGACCCACTAGCGGGAGCATACGAGCAGTACTTC.

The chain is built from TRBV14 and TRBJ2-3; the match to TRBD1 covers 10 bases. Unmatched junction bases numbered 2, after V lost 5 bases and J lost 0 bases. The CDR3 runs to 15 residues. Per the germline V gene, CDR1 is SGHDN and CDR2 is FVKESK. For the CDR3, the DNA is TGTGCCAGCAGCTGGGGACAGGGGAGCACAGATACGCAGTATTTT. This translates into CASSWGQGSTDTQYF.

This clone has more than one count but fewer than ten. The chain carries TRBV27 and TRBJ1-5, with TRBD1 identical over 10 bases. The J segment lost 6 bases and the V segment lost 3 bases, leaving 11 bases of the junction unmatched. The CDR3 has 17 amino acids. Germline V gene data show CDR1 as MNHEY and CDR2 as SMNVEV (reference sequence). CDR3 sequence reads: CASSLVPTGGVFQPQHF. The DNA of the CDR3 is TGTGCCAGCAGTTTGGTTCCGACAGGGGGCGTTTTTCAGCCCCAGCATTTT.

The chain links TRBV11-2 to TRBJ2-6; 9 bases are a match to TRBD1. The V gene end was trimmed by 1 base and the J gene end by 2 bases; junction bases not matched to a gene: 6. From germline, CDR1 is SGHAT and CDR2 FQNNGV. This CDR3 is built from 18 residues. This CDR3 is CASSLVQGALPGANVLTF. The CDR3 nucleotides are TGTGCCAGCAGCTTAGTACAGGGGGCCCTCCCTGGGGCCAACGTCCTGACTTTC.

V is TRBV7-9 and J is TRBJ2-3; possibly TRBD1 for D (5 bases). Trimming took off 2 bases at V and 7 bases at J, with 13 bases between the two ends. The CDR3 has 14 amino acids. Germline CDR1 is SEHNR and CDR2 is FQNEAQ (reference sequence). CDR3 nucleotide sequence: TGTGCCAGCAGCTTAAAGGGGTTTACGCATACGCAGTATTTT. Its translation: CASSLKGFTHTQYF. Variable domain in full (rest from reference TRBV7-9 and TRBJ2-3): DTGVSQNPRHKITKRGQNVTFRCDPISEHNRLYWYRQTLGQGPEFLTYFQNEAQLEKSRLLSDRFSAERPKGSFSTLEIQRTEQGDSAMYLCASSLKGFTHTQYFGPGTRLTVL.

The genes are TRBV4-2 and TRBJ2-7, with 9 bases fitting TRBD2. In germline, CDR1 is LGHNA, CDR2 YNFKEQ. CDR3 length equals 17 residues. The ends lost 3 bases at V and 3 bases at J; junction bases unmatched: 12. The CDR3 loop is CASSQGGGLAGFYEQYF. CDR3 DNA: TGTGCCAGCAGCCAGGGAGGCGGTCTAGCGGGATTCTACGAGCAGTACTTC.

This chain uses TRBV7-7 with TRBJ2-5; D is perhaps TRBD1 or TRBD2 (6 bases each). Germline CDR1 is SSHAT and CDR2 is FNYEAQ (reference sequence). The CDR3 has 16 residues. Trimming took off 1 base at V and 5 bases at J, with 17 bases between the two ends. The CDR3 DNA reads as TGTGCCAGCAGCTTAGGACGGGCAGGGGACTTGGAGACCCAGTACTTC. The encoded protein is CASSLGRAGDLETQYF.